A single sample gave rise to the 26 T cell receptor beta chains below, sequenced in a study of T cell responses to AZD1222 COVID-19 vaccine. Measured with immunoSEQ multiplex PCR; TCRdb has only the in-frame clones, and not every one. In the table there are roughly 150,000 clones, roughly nine tenths of which are singletons. The sample in question was peripheral blood, obtained 28 days after the second AZD1222 dose. Receptors originate from an adult who received the AZD1222 COVID-19 vaccine.

The rearrangement uses TRBV6-5 and TRBJ1-3; no reliable D call. Germline CDR1 and CDR2: MNHEY and SVGAGI. Between the trimmed V and J ends, which lost 2 bases and 5 bases, there was a span of 13 bases. The CDR3 extends over 15 amino acids. The CDR3 region is CASSYEGGGRNTIYF. The CDR3 DNA is TGTGCCAGCAGTTACGAGGGAGGTGGTAGAAACACCATATATTTT.

The chain joins TRBV24-1 to TRBJ1-4, with D perhaps TRBD1 (5 bases). CDR3 length: 16 residues. The V and J ends lost 3 bases and 4 bases respectively, with 14 bases between them. Per germline, CDR1 KGHDR and CDR2 SFDVKD. The CDR3 here is CATSDPGTSSNEKLFF. In DNA form, the CDR3 reads TGTGCCACCAGTGATCCCGGGACTTCCAGTAATGAAAAACTGTTTTTT.

The chain employs TRBV9 and TRBJ1-2; D is undetermined. The V and J ends lost 5 bases and 8 bases respectively, with 7 bases between them. The CDR3 loop spans 10 amino acids. Germline values: CDR1 SGDLS, CDR2 YYNGEE. The CDR3 DNA is TGTGCCAGCAGGGGAGAGGGCTACACCTTC. This translates into CASRGEGYTF.

The V and J genes are TRBV2 and TRBJ1-3; D unclear. V lost 9 bases to trimming and J lost 0 bases, with 21 bases between them. The CDR3 consists of 17 residues. Germline V gene data show CDR1 as SNHLY and CDR2 as FYNNEI. The CDR3 reads CAREGRNASLSGNTIYF. The CDR3 nucleotides read TGTGCCAGGGAAGGGCGCAACGCATCACTCTCTGGAAACACCATATATTTT.

The J gene is TRBJ1-1, the V gene TRBV10-3; 9 bases are shared with TRBD1. Per germline, CDR1 ENHRY and CDR2 SYGVKD. The CDR3 covers 13 residues. V was pared by 6 bases and J by 9 bases, with 8 bases of the junction left unmatched. Written as DNA, the CDR3 is TGTGCCATCAGACCGGGACAGGGATTTAAAGCTTTCTTT. Amino acids: CAIRPGQGFKAFF.

This chain joins TRBV27 and TRBJ1-5; maybe TRBD1 (6 bases). Germline CDR1 and CDR2: MNHEY and SMNVEV (reference sequence). Trimming shortened V by 5 bases and J by 5 bases, and 16 bases separated the two germline ends. The CDR3 runs 15 residues. Here the CDR3 DNA reads TGTGCCAGCAGTCCTTGGGGGGCGTTGGATCAGCCCCAGCATTTT. Protein: CASSPWGALDQPQHF.

The chain carries TRBV5-5 and TRBJ1-2; 9 bases match TRBD1. Germline V gives CDR1 SGHKS, CDR2 YYEKEE (reference sequence). The CDR3 runs to 15 residues. The trim removed 1 base at V and 6 bases at J, leaving 7 bases unmatched. CDR3 bases: TGTGCCAGCAGCTTGAGCACAGGGGGCGACGATGGCTACACCTTC. Its translation is CASSLSTGGDDGYTF.

The rearrangement links TRBV7-2 to TRBJ1-2; unclear D gene. Trimming stripped 1 base from V and 4 bases from J, with 10 bases between. Looked up from germline, CDR1 is SGHTA and CDR2 is FQGNSA. There are 14 residues in the CDR3. CDR3 loop: CASSLEVQPYGYTF. Written as DNA, the CDR3 is TGTGCCAGCAGCTTAGAGGTACAGCCCTATGGCTACACCTTC.

The rearrangement uses TRBV10-1 and TRBJ1-1, with D uncertain. This CDR3 region has 11 residues. Germline loops: CDR1 WNHNN, CDR2 SYGVQD (reference sequence). V lost 2 bases, J lost 12 bases, and 10 bases lay in between. The DNA for the CDR3 is TGCGCCAGCAGTGAGGGTCAAGGAACTTTCTTT. This encodes CASSEGQGTFF.

The J gene is TRBJ2-2, the V gene TRBV15; 8 bases fit TRBD1. This CDR3 region has 15 residues. The ends lost 5 bases at V and 4 bases at J; junction bases unmatched: 6. Germline CDR1 LNHNV, CDR2 YYDKDF (reference sequence). The CDR3 reads CATSLDRVSTGELFF. Here the CDR3 DNA reads TGTGCCACCAGCCTGGACAGGGTGAGCACCGGGGAGCTGTTTTTT.

This rearrangement joins TRBV4-1 to TRBJ2-1; 7 bases agree with TRBD1. The CDR3 extends over 16 amino acids. CDR1 MGHRA and CDR2 YSYEKL come from the germline V gene. Unmatched junction bases numbered 8, after V lost 1 base and J lost 5 bases. In DNA, the CDR3 is TGCGCCAGCAGCCAAGGGGCAGGACAGGCGGACAATGAGCAGTTCTTC. Its protein product is CASSQGAGQADNEQFF.

This chain joins TRBV9 and TRBJ1-2; 7 bases agree with TRBD1. Trimming removed 3 bases from V and 5 bases from J; junction bases left unmatched: 1. Germline V gene sequence: CDR1 SGDLS, CDR2 YYNGEE. This CDR3 contains 12 residues. The CDR3 nucleotides read TGTGCCAGCAGCGGACAGGGATATGGCTACACCTTC. This encodes CASSGQGYGYTF.

V and J are TRBV6-5 and TRBJ1-2, with no clear D. The CDR3 is 13 residues long. Germline lookup yields CDR1 MNHEY and CDR2 SVGAGI. Trimming took 0 bases from V and 3 from J, leaving 5 bases between them. The CDR3 protein is CASSYSSDYGYTF. The CDR3 DNA reads as TGTGCCAGCAGTTACTCGAGTGACTATGGCTACACCTTC.

V and J are TRBV7-3 and TRBJ1-6, with TRBD1 as a possible D gene (6 bases). This CDR3 spans 13 amino acids. Germline CDR1 SGHTA, CDR2 FQGTGA. V was trimmed by 5 bases and J by 6 bases, leaving 8 bases between them. CDR3 residues: CASSPGVNSPLHF. CDR3 bases: TGTGCCAGCAGCCCAGGGGTTAATTCACCCCTCCACTTT. The full variable domain, in which reference TRBV7-3 and TRBJ1-6 provide the parts outside the CDR3, is GAGVSQTPSNKVTEKGKYVELRCDPISGHTALYWYRQSLGQGPEFLIYFQGTGAADDSGLPNDRFFAVRPEGSVSTLKIQRTERGDSAVYLCASSPGVNSPLHFGNGTRLTVT.

In the case of this clone: Other nucleotide sequences from this sample produce the same CDR3. The chain links TRBV7-2 to TRBJ1-2; unclear D gene. CDR1 SGHTA and CDR2 FQGNSA come from the germline V gene. The V end was cut by 1 base, the J end by 4 bases, with 7 bases between. The CDR3 is 13 amino acids. The CDR3 sequence: CASSLGQGYGYTF. The CDR3, as DNA: TGTGCCAGCAGCTTAGGACAAGGCTATGGCTACACCTTC.

J is TRBJ1-1 and V is TRBV28; D gene uncertain. CDR3 length equals 13 residues. V gave up 6 bases and J gave up 4 bases, with 12 bases separating them. Germline CDR1 reads MDHEN; CDR2 reads SYDVKM. The CDR3 region has the DNA TGTGCCAGCAGCCCACTGGTCAGCACTGAAGCTTTCTTT. Amino acids: CASSPLVSTEAFF.

V and J are TRBV5-8 and TRBJ1-6; 8 nucleotides agree with TRBD1. Unmatched junction bases numbered 7, after V lost 5 bases and J lost 0 bases. Germline V gives CDR1 SGHTS, CDR2 YDEGEE. This CDR3 is 17 amino acids long. The CDR3: CASSTDRASSYNSPLHF. The CDR3, as DNA: TGTGCCAGCAGTACGGACAGGGCGAGCTCCTATAATTCACCCCTCCACTTT.

The V call is TRBV19, the J call TRBJ2-5; a weak D match, TRBD2 (6 bases). Per the germline V gene, CDR1 is LNHDA and CDR2 is SQIVND (reference sequence). With 6 bases removed from V and 2 bases from J, the gap between germline ends came to 13 bases. The CDR3 runs 14 residues. In DNA, the CDR3 is TGTGCCAGTAGAGAGCCCGGGGGACAAGAGACCCAGTACTTC. As protein: CASREPGGQETQYF.

V is TRBV30 and J is TRBJ1-2; 9 bases map to TRBD1. Unmatched junction bases numbered 10, after V lost 4 bases and J lost 1 base. The CDR3 covers 16 residues. CDR1 is GTSNPN, CDR2 SVGIG, per germline (reference sequence). The CDR3 reads CAWNQYWDRDNYGYTF. The CDR3 nucleotides are TGTGCCTGGAATCAGTATTGGGACAGGGATAACTATGGCTACACCTTC.

This clone turned up a few times. J is TRBJ2-2 and V is TRBV29-1, with 8 bases identical to TRBD1. V was pared by 7 bases and J by 5 bases, with 12 bases of the junction left unmatched. This CDR3 is built from 15 residues. Germline V CDR1 and CDR2: SQVTM, ANQGSEA. The CDR3 sequence is CSARLPGQETGELFF. CDR3 sequence (DNA): TGCAGCGCTCGACTACCGGGACAGGAGACCGGGGAGCTGTTTTTT.

This chain uses TRBV3-1 (or the pseudogene TRBV3-2) with TRBJ2-1, with TRBD2 matching over 14 bases. Per the germline V gene, CDR1 is LGHDT and CDR2 is YNNKEL (reference sequence). J was trimmed by 9 bases and V by 4 bases; bases with no gene match: 8. CDR3 length: 16 residues. This chain's CDR3 is CASSLGTSGRKGEQFF. CDR3 bases: TGTGCCAGCAGCCTCGGGACTAGCGGGAGAAAGGGTGAGCAGTTCTTC.

The rearrangement uses TRBV5-4 and TRBJ2-1; D is perhaps TRBD1 (5 bases). Germline values: CDR1 SGHNT, CDR2 YYREEE (reference sequence). CDR3 length: 15 amino acids. The ends were cut back, 0 bases at V and 1 base at J, with 8 bases in the middle. For the CDR3, the DNA is TGTGCCAGCAGCTTGGAAGGGGAATCCTACAATGAGCAGTTCTTC. Protein sequence: CASSLEGESYNEQFF.

V is TRBV7-2 and J is TRBJ2-1; 7 bases are a match to TRBD2. CDR1 is SGHTA, CDR2 FQGNSA, per germline. CDR3 length equals 17 residues. V was pared by 5 bases and J by 0 bases, with 10 bases of the junction left unmatched. DNA of the CDR3: TGTGCCAGCAGCGCCGCCGTGGCGGGAGACTCCTACAATGAGCAGTTCTTC. Protein product: CASSAAVAGDSYNEQFF.

The chain is built from TRBV28 and TRBJ2-3; D perhaps matches TRBD2 (5 bases). CDR3 length: 13 residues. The germline V gene has CDR1 MDHEN and CDR2 SYDVKM. Trimming removed 4 bases at V and 6 bases at J, with 11 bases between. For the CDR3, the DNA is TGTGCCAGCAGTTCGGACTGGAGGGATACGCAGTATTTT. Protein: CASSSDWRDTQYF.

This clone occurred a few times. The chain employs TRBV28 and TRBJ1-5, with 8 bases lining up with TRBD1. The CDR3 consists of 15 residues. Unmatched junction bases numbered 7, after V lost 5 bases and J lost 4 bases. Germline values: CDR1 MDHEN, CDR2 SYDVKM. The CDR3 loop reads CASSRQGSRNQPQHF. The CDR3 DNA follows: TGTGCCAGCAGTCGACAGGGGAGTCGTAATCAGCCCCAGCATTTT.

This clone has a single count. This chain links TRBV5-4 with TRBJ2-3, with 7 bases lining up with TRBD1. This CDR3 region has 16 residues. Germline assignment: CDR1 SGHNT and CDR2 YYREEE (reference sequence). V shed 0 bases, J shed 5 bases, and the junction held 9 bases outside the gene matches. In DNA form, the CDR3 reads TGTGCCAGCAGCTTGGGGTCACAGGGGATTGAAGATACGCAGTATTTT. Protein product: CASSLGSQGIEDTQYF.